The 8 T cell receptor beta chains given below trace back to one sample, sequenced in a study of blood T cell repertoires in COVID-19. Measured with immunoSEQ multiplex PCR; TCRdb has only the in-frame clones, and not every one. The profile shows 100,000 to 110,000 clones, 70% to 90% of them singletons. The sequencing input was peripheral blood. These receptor sequences come from a man between 50 and 59 years old with active or convalescent COVID-19.

V usage is TRBV19 and J usage is TRBJ1-3, with D possibly matching TRBD1 (6 bases). V lost 3 bases and J lost 0, with 12 bases in between. The germline CDR1 and CDR2 sequences are LNHDA and SQIVND (reference sequence). There are 16 residues in the CDR3. The CDR3 sequence is CASSIGQSRSGNTIYF. CDR3 DNA: TGTGCCAGTAGTATTGGACAGAGCCGCTCTGGAAACACCATATATTTT.

The chain couples TRBV21-1 to TRBJ1-2. TRBV21-1 is an annotated pseudogene. The CDR3 spans 17 residues. Here the CDR3 DNA reads TGTGCCAGCAGCAAAGCCGCCGGGTCGGCTTCCCACTATGGCTACACCTTC. Residues: CASSKAAGSASHYGYTF.

This chain uses TRBV30 with TRBJ1-2; 8 bases align to TRBD1. Trimming took 4 bases from V and 8 from J; bases not matched to a gene: 9. Per the germline V gene, CDR1 is GTSNPN and CDR2 is SVGIG (reference sequence). This CDR3 contains 13 residues. DNA of the CDR3: TGTGCCTGGACCACCTCAGGGGGCAGAGGCTACACCTTC. Its protein is CAWTTSGGRGYTF.

Points on this clone: Other DNA sequences from this sample encode an identical CDR3 as well. The V call is TRBV6-5, the J call TRBJ1-2; 7 positions agree with TRBD1. Germline V gene lookup returns CDR1 MNHEY and CDR2 SVGAGI. There are 14 residues in the CDR3. Losses at the gene ends were 6 bases for V and 5 bases for J; bases not matched to a gene: 9. The CDR3 DNA is TGTGCCAGCAGAGGAACAGGGGCCCGTTATGGCTACACCTTC. Its translation is CASRGTGARYGYTF.

V usage is TRBV5-6 and J usage is TRBJ1-4; possibly TRBD1 for D (5 bases). Trimming left V 4 bases short and J 7 bases short, with 14 bases between. The CDR3 is 14 amino acids. Germline V gives CDR1 SGHDT, CDR2 YYEEEE. The CDR3 is CASSGFGHGEKLFF. The CDR3 region has the DNA TGTGCCAGCAGCGGTTTCGGACACGGTGAAAAACTGTTTTTT. Based on the CDR3 plus reference TRBV5-6 and TRBJ1-4, the full variable domain is DAGVTQSPTHLIKTRGQQVTLRCSPKSGHDTVSWYQQALGQGPQFIFQYYEEEERQRGNFPDRFSGHQFPNYSSELNVNALLLGDSALYLCASSGFGHGEKLFFGSGTQLSVL.

This sequence joins TRBV29-1 and TRBJ2-7; D uncertain. This CDR3 comprises 10 residues. The V gene's germline CDR1 is SQVTM and CDR2 ANQGSEA. The CDR3 DNA follows: TGCAGGGAGAGCTCCTACGAGCAGTACTTC. This sequence encodes CRESSYEQYF.

The rearrangement uses TRBV6-5 and TRBJ2-7; D is perhaps TRBD2 (5 bases). There are 15 residues in the CDR3. Looked up from germline, CDR1 is MNHEY and CDR2 is SVGAGI. V was clipped by 0 bases and J by 5 bases, with 14 bases between them. DNA of the CDR3: TGTGCCAGCAGTTACTCCGGTAGCGTTCCCCACGAGCAGTACTTC. This encodes CASSYSGSVPHEQYF.

Only a few counts were recorded for this clone. The chain has TRBV4-1 and TRBJ2-1, with D tentatively TRBD2 (6 bases). Germline lookup yields CDR1 MGHRA and CDR2 YSYEKL. This CDR3 has 17 residues. Trimming took off 6 bases at V and 0 bases at J, with 18 bases between the two ends. The CDR3 reads CASSRGAQVPSYNEQFF. In DNA, the CDR3 is TGCGCCAGCAGTCGCGGGGCGCAGGTTCCCTCCTACAATGAGCAGTTCTTC.